This T cell receptor beta chain was recovered during a study of blood T cell repertoires in COVID-19. In the study overall: The United States, Italy and Spain supplied acute and convalescent COVID-19 samples.

Germline assignment: CDR1 SGHVS and CDR2 FQNEAQ. With 8 bases removed from V and 2 bases from J, the gap between germline ends came to 9 bases. The CDR3 loop spans 13 amino acids. Assay: immunoSEQ multiplex PCR; the TCRdb copy retains only in-frame clones and omits some. The data contain 250,000 to 400,000 clones, about 85% of them singletons. This clone was observed a few times. This sequence joins TRBV7-8 and TRBJ2-2; possibly TRBD2 for D (5 bases). The sequenced sample consisted of PBMCs or T cells enriched from blood (not recorded which). This TCR derives from a woman in her twenties or thirties who had been exposed to COVID-19. This chain's CDR3 is CASGLGNTGELFF. CDR3 bases: TGTGCCAGCGGACTGGGTAACACCGGGGAGCTGTTTTTT.